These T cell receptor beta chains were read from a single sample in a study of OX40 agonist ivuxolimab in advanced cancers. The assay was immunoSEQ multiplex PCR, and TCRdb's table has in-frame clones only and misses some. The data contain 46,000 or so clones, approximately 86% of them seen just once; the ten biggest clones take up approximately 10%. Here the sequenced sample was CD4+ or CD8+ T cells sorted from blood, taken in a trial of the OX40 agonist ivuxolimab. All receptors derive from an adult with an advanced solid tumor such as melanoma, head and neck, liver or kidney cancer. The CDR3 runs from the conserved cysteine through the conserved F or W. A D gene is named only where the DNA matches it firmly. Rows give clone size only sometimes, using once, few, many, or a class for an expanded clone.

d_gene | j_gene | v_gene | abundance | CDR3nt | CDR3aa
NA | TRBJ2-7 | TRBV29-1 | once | TGCAGCGTTGAAGGTCCGTTCAGCTCCTACGAGCAGTACTTC | CSVEGPFSSYEQYF
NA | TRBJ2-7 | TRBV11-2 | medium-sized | TGTGCCAGCAGCTGGGGGCTAGAGGGGTACGAGCAGTACTTC | CASSWGLEGYEQYF
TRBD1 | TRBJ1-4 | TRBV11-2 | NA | TGTGCCAGCAGCCTCGAGGACAGGGGATTAGAGGAAAAACTGTTTTTT | CASSLEDRGLEEKLFF
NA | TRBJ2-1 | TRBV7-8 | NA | TGTGCCAGCAGCTTAGGTCCAGCGGGCAATGAGCAGTTCTTC | CASSLGPAGNEQFF
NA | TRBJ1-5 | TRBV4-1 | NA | TGCGCCAGCAGCCCCGGGGAGACCCTCAATCAGCCCCAGCATTTT | CASSPGETLNQPQHF
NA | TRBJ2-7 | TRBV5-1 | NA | TGCGCCAGCAGCTTGGGCCCTTCAGGGGGAGGGTCCTACGAGCAGTACTTC | CASSLGPSGGGSYEQYF
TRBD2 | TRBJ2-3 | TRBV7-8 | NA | TGTGCCAGCCAGACCGGACTAGTCGCTTTCGATACGCAGTATTTT | CASQTGLVAFDTQYF
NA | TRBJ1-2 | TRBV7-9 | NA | TGTGCCAGCAGCTTCAATCCGAGTAGGGATGGCTACACCTTC | CASSFNPSRDGYTF
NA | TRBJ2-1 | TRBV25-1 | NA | TGTGCCATTATCCTCCGGGGTGAGCAGTTCTTC | CAIILRGEQFF
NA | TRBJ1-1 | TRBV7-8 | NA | TGTGCCAGCAGCCCCGGGTGGGCAAACACTGAAGCTTTCTTT | CASSPGWANTEAFF
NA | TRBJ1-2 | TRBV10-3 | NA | TGTGCCATCAGAACAGGCTCCCGTGGGGAGAACTATGGCTACACCTTC | CAIRTGSRGENYGYTF
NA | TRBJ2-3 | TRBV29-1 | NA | TGCAGCGTTGAGTTCAGGGGTCGGGCAGATACGCAGTATTTT | CSVEFRGRADTQYF
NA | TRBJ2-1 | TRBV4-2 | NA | TGTGCCAGCAGCCAGGGGGGAGGAACGAGTGAGCAGTTCTTC | CASSQGGGTSEQFF
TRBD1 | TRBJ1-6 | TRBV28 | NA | TGTGCCAGCAGTCAGACCGGGACAGGGGTTTATTCACCCCTCCACTTT | CASSQTGTGVYSPLHF
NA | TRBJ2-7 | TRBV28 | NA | TGTGCCAGCAGCTCCCGAGGGCTAGCAGAGTTTTTTCCCTACGAGCAGTACTTC | CASSSRGLAEFFPYEQYF
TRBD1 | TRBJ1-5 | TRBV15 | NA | TGTGCCACCACCCTGACAGGGTTGAGCAATCAGCCCCAGCATTTT | CATTLTGLSNQPQHF
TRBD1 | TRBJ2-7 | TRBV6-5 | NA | TGTGCCAGCAGTGGCATCATGGACAGGGACGAGCAGTACTTC | CASSGIMDRDEQYF
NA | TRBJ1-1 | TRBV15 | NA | TGTGCCACCAGCAGAGATGGGGGGAGGGTGGTCTCGGCTTTCTTT | CATSRDGGRVVSAFF
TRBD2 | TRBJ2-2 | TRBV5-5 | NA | TGTGCCAGCAGCCAACCGGGACTAGCGGGAGGGCCATCGTCCGGGGAGCTGTTTTTT | CASSQPGLAGGPSSGELFF
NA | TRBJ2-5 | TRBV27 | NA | TGTGCCAGCAGTTTTGGGGGGATCCAAGAGACCCAGTACTTC | CASSFGGIQETQYF
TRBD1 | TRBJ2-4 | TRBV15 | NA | TGTGCCACCAGCGAACGGACAGGGGGCCTCAAAAACATTCAGTACTTC | CATSERTGGLKNIQYF
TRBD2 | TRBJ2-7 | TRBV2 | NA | TGTGCCAGCAGAGACGGTCCTAGCGGAAACTCAAGGGAGCAGTACTTC | CASRDGPSGNSREQYF
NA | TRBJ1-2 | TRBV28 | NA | TGTGCCAGCAGTATAAGAGGACATTCTAACTATGGCTACACCTTC | CASSIRGHSNYGYTF
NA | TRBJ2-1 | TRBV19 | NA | TGTGCCAGTAGTACGACGACTCAGCAGTTCTTC | CASSTTTQQFF
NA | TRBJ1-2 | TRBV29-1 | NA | TGCAGCGTTGAAGATCGGGGGAGGGCGGTATATGGGGGCTACACCTTC | CSVEDRGRAVYGGYTF
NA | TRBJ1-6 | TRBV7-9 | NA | TGTGCCATCCTAAGGGCAGAAGATGATTTAAATTCACCCCTCCACTTT | CAILRAEDDLNSPLHF
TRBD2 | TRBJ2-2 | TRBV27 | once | TGTGCCACCCACAAATGGCTAGCGGGGACCGGGGAGCTGTTTTTT | CATHKWLAGTGELFF
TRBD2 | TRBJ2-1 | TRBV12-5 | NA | TGTGCTAGTGACACTCAGTTGGGACTAGCGGGGTCCTACTACAATGAGCAGTTCTTC | CASDTQLGLAGSYYNEQFF
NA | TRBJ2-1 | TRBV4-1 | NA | TGCGCCAGCAGCCAAGCGGCGCGGGGCGGGGTATTCAATGAGCAGTTCTTC | CASSQAARGGVFNEQFF
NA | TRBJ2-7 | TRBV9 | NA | TGTGCCAGCAGCCCCCCCGGACAGTCCTACGAGCAGTACTTC | CASSPPGQSYEQYF
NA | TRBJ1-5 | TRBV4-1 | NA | TGCGCCAGCAGCCAAGGGGGAGGTTATAGCAATCAGCCCCAGCATTTT | CASSQGGGYSNQPQHF
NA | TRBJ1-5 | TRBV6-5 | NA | TGTGCCAGCAGTTACTCAGGGGCCAATCAGCCCCAGCATTTT | CASSYSGANQPQHF
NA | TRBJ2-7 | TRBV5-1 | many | TGCGCCAGCAGCTTGGGGGTCGGGAGCGGCGAGCAGTACTTC | CASSLGVGSGEQYF
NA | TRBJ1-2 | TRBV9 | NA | TGTGCCAGCAGCGGCAGGAGCTACTATGGCTACACCTTC | CASSGRSYYGYTF
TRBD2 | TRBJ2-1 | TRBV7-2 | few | TGTGCCACCGGAGCGGGAGTAAATGAGCAGTTCTTC | CATGAGVNEQFF
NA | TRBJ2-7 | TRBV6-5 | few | TGTGCCAGCAGTTACCTCTACGAGCAGTACTTC | CASSYLYEQYF
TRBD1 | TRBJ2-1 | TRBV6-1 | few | TGTGCCAGCAGTGAACCAGGCAGGGGGCGTGGGGATGAGCAGTTCTTC | CASSEPGRGRGDEQFF
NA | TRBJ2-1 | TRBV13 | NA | TGTGCCAGCGGAAAACAGGTCAATGAGCAGTTCTTC | CASGKQVNEQFF
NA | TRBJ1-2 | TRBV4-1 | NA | TGCGCCAGCAGCCTAGCGGGGGCGGATGGCTACACCTTC | CASSLAGADGYTF
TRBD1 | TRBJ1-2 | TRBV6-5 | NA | TGTGCCAGCAGCCCGGGACAGGCCGACGGCTACACCTTC | CASSPGQADGYTF
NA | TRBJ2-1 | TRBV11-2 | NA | TGTGCCAGCAGCTTAGATATCGGACAGTACAATGAGCAGTTCTTC | CASSLDIGQYNEQFF
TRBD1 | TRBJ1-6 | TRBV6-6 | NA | TGTGCCAGCAGTTACCCCGGACAGGGTTCACCCCTCCACTTT | CASSYPGQGSPLHF
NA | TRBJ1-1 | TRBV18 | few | TGTGCCAGCTCGCCATCACCAACTGAAGCTTTCTTT | CASSPSPTEAFF
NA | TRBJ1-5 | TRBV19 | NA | TGTGCCAGTAGCATTTCAGGGTTTGGCAATCAGCCCCAGCATTTT | CASSISGFGNQPQHF
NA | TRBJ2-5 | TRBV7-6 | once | TGTGCCAGCAGTTATCGGGGGCAGGGGGGTTTCGAGACCCAGTACTTC | CASSYRGQGGFETQYF
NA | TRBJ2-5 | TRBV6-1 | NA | TGTGCCAGCAGAGCTTGGACGGAAGAGACCCAGTACTTC | CASRAWTEETQYF
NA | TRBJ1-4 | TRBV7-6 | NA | TGTGCCAGCAGCGTATCTCGGTGGGGGGAAGGGATTGAAAAACTGTTTTTT | CASSVSRWGEGIEKLFF
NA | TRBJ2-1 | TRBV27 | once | TGTGCCAGCAGTTCCCTGAAAGTATACCATGAGCAGTTCTTC | CASSSLKVYHEQFF
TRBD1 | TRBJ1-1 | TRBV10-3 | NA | TGTGCCATAACCCAGGGGGGCACTGAAGCTTTCTTT | CAITQGGTEAFF
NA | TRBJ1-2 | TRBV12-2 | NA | TGTGCAAGTCGCTTGGGACAGGGCTACACCTTC | CASRLGQGYTF
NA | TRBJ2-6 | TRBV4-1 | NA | TGCGCCAGCAGCCAAGTGGGCCACTCCAACGTCCTGACTTTC | CASSQVGHSNVLTF